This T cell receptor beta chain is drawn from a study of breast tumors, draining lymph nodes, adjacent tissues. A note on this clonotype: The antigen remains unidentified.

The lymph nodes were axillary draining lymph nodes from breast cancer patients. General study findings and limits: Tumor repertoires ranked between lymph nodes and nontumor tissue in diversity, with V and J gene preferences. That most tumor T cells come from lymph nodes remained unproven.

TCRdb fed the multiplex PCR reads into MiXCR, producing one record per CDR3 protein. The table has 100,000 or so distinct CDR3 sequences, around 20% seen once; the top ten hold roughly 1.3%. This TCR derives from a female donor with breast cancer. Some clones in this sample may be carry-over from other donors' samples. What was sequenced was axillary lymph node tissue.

The CDR3 is CASSGTRYGYTF. The CDR3 coding sequence is TGTGCCAGCAGCGGGACAAGGTATGGCTACACCTTC. J is TRBJ1-2 and V is TRBV6-1; maybe TRBD1 (6 bases). Germline CDR1 MNHNS, CDR2 SASEGT. The CDR3 totals 12 residues. The V end lost 6 bases, the J end lost 5 bases, and 10 bases lay between the germline ends.